The clone carrying this T cell receptor (beta chain) is medium-sized by share. Its target is unknown. The data are from a study of OX40 agonist ivuxolimab in advanced cancers. Notes on the study in general: Relative to CD4+ cells, CD8+ T cells on average had more expanded clones.

Some clones are missing from TCRdb's copy, which holds only in-frame ones; the method was immunoSEQ multiplex PCR. Of about 66,000 clones in the sample, approximately 90% are singletons; the top ten hold about 2.1%. The CDR3 spans 13 residues. The germline V and J ends were trimmed by 8 bases and 2 bases, with 12 bases remaining between them. Germline V gene sequence: CDR1 SEHNR, CDR2 FQNEAQ (reference sequence). This specimen consisted of CD4+ or CD8+ T cells sorted from blood, obtained in a trial of the OX40 agonist ivuxolimab. This clonotype was sampled from an adult with an advanced solid tumor such as melanoma, head and neck, liver or kidney cancer. The chain joins TRBV7-9 to TRBJ1-1; D gene unclear. The CDR3 region has the DNA TGTGCCAGCGGCCTGAGAGAAAACACTGAAGCTTTCTTT. Protein sequence: CASGLRENTEAFF.